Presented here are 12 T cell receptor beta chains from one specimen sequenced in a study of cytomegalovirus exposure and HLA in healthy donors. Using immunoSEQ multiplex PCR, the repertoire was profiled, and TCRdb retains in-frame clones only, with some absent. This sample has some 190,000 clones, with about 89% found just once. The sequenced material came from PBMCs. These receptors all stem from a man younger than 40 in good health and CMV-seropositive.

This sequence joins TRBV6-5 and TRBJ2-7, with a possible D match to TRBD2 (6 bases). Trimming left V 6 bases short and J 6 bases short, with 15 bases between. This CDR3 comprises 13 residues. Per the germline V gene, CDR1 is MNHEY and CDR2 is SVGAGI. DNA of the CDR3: TGTGCCAGCAGAAAAATATCTAGCGCCGAGCAGTACTTC. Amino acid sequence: CASRKISSAEQYF.

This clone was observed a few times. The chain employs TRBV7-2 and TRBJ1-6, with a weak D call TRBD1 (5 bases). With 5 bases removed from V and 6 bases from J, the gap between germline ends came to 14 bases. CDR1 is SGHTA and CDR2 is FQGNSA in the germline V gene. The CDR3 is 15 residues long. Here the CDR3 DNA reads TGTGCCAGCAGCCTTGACAGAAATTTTAATTCACCCCTCCACTTT. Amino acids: CASSLDRNFNSPLHF.

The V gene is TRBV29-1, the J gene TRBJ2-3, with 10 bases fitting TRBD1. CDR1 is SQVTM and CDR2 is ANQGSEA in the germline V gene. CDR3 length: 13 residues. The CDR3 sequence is CSGGQGSTDTQYF. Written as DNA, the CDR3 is TGCAGTGGGGGACAGGGGAGCACAGATACGCAGTATTTT.

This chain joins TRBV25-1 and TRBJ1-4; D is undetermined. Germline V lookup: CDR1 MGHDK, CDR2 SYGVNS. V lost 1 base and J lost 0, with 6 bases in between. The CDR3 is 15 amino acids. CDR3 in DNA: TGTGCCAGCAGTGAATCAGTATCAACTAATGAAAAACTGTTTTTT. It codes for CASSESVSTNEKLFF.

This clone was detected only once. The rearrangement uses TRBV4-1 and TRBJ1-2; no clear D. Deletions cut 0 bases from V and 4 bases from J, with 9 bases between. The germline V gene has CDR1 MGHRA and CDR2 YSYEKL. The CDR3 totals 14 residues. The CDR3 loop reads CASSQEPAVYGYTF. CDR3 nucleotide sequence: TGCGCCAGCAGCCAAGAACCAGCCGTCTATGGCTACACCTTC.

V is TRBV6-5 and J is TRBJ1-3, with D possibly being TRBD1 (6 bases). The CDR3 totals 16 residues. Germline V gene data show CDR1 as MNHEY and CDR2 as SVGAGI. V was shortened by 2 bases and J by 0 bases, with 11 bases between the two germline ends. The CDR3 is CASSYDGGNSGNTIYF. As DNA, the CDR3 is TGTGCCAGCAGTTACGATGGGGGCAACTCTGGAAACACCATATATTTT.

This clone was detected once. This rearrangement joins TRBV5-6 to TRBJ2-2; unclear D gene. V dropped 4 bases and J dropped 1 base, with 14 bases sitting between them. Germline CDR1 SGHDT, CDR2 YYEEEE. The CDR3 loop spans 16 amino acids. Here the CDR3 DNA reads TGTGCCAGCAGCCGACACGGGCCGATGAACACCGGGGAGCTGTTTTTT. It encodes CASSRHGPMNTGELFF.

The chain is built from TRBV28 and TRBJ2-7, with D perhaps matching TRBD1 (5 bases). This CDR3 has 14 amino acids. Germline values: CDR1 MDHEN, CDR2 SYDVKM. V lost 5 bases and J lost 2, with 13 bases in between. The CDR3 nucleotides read TGTGCCAGCAGTATCGGAGACAGTCCCTACGAGCAGTACTTC. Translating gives CASSIGDSPYEQYF. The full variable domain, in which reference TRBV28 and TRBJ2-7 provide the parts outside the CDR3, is DVKVTQSSRYLVKRTGEKVFLECVQDMDHENMFWYRQDPGLGLRLIYFSYDVKMKEKGDIPEGYSVSREKKERFSLILESASTNQTSMYLCASSIGDSPYEQYFGPGTRLTVT.

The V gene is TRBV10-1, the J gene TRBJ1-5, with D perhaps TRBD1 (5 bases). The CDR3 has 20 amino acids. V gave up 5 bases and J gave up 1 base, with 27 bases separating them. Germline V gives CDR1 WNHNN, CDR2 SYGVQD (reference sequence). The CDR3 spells CASSSRDPSPGRWSNQPQHF. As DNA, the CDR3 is TGCGCCAGCAGTTCGCGGGACCCCTCTCCCGGACGTTGGAGCAATCAGCCCCAGCATTTT.

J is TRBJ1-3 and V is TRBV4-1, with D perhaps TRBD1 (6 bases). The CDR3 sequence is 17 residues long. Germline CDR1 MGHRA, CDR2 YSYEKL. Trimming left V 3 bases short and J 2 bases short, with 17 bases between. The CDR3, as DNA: TGCGCCAGCAGCCACGGGGCGATTGGGACAACTGGAAACACCATATATTTT. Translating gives CASSHGAIGTTGNTIYF.

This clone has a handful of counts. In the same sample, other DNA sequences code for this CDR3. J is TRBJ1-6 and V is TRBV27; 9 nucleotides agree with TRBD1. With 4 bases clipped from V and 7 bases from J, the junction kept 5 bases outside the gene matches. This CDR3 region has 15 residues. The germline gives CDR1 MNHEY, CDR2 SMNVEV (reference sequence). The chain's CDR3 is CASSSTGGENSPLHF. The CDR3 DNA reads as TGTGCCAGCAGTTCGACAGGGGGTGAGAATTCACCCCTCCACTTT.

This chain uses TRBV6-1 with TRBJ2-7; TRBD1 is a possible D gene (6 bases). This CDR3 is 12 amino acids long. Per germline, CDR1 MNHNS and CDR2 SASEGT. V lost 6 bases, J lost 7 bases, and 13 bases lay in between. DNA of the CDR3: TGTGCCAGCAGCCTGACAGGACGGGAGCAGTACTTC. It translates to CASSLTGREQYF.